This entry features one T cell receptor (beta chain) sequence. Germline CDR1 MNHEY, CDR2 SVGAGI. CDR3 length equals 15 residues. V lost 6 bases, J lost 0 bases, and 5 bases stayed unmatched. The sample comes from a study of blood T cell repertoires in COVID-19. Study-wide context: Acute and convalescent COVID-19 specimens originated in the United States, Italy and Spain. The analysed material was cDNA or gDNA that came from T cells, B-cell-depleted T cells, or PBMCs.

Authors' analysis steps: It was from reference gene primer amplification that nucleated cell counts were estimated. Measured with immunoSEQ multiplex PCR; TCRdb has only the in-frame clones, and not every one. V, J and clone size were drawn from that table, and D and trimming were deduced from the DNA. Among approximately 240,000 clones listed, around four fifths were seen once. Sequenced: peripheral blood. The chain carries TRBV6-5 and TRBJ1-1; 9 bases fit TRBD1. The clonotype originates from a man aged 45-65 years with acute or convalescent COVID-19. CDR3: CASRYRGQMNTEAFF. In DNA, the CDR3 is TGTGCCAGCAGATACAGGGGGCAGATGAACACTGAAGCTTTCTTT.